This T cell receptor (beta chain) appears in the sequencing data of a study of blood T cell repertoires in COVID-19. Clinical history reported by participants formed the basis on which cohorts were assigned. People in the exposed group encountered a COVID-19 case within 2 weeks before entering the study. Study processing details: For nucleated cells, counts were estimated from reference gene primer amplification. Measured with immunoSEQ multiplex PCR; TCRdb has only the in-frame clones, and not every one. Clone size and V and J calls were adopted from that table, with D and trimming inferred from the DNA. Here the sample spans about 280,000 clones, 80% to 85% being singletons. Trimming left V 5 bases short and J 7 bases short, with 12 bases between. Germline values: CDR1 SEHNR, CDR2 FQNEAQ (reference sequence). The CDR3 has 12 amino acids.

The sequence derives from a man aged 35 to 55 who had been exposed to COVID-19. The sequenced material came from PBMCs or T cells enriched from blood (not recorded which). V is TRBV7-9 and J is TRBJ2-7, with D maybe TRBD2 (5 bases). The CDR3: CASSEGAGEQYF. The CDR3 DNA sequence: TGTGCCAGCAGCGAGGGTGCCGGTGAGCAGTACTTC.